The TCR beta chain under discussion was sequenced for a study of T cell responses to AZD1222 COVID-19 vaccine. Clones were read by immunoSEQ multiplex PCR, and TCRdb kept only the in-frame ones, dropping some. The table has about 59,000 clones, roughly 89% seen once; the top ten hold 5% to 6.5%. Between the trimmed V and J ends, which lost 6 bases and 2 bases, there was a span of 11 bases. CDR3 length: 14 amino acids. Germline V gene lookup returns CDR1 LNHDA and CDR2 SQIVND (reference sequence). The sample here was peripheral blood, taken 28 days after the second AZD1222 dose. This receptor was obtained from an adult who received the AZD1222 COVID-19 vaccine. This chain links TRBV19 with TRBJ1-5, with D perhaps matching TRBD1 (5 bases). The CDR3 DNA reads TGTGCCAGTAGGGGGGGACTCCGCAATCAGCCCCAGCATTTT. Protein product: CASRGGLRNQPQHF. The variable domain in full, completed from reference TRBV19 and TRBJ1-5, reads DGGITQSPKYLFRKEGQNVTLSCEQNLNHDAMYWYRQDPGQGLRLIYYSQIVNDFQKGDIAEGYSVSREKKESFPLTVTSAQKNPTAFYLCASRGGLRNQPQHFGDGTRLSIL.